This TCR beta chain stems from a study of blood T cell repertoires in COVID-19. For the study at large: The United States, Italy and Spain supplied acute and convalescent COVID-19 samples. T cells, B-cell-depleted T cells, or PBMCs supplied cDNA or gDNA.

In the study's own analysis: For nucleated cells, counts were estimated from reference gene primer amplification. Repertoires were generated with immunoSEQ multiplex PCR, while TCRdb's copy carries only in-frame clones and drops some. The DNA was the basis for D and trimming; V, J and clone size are from that table. The sample lists around 400,000 clones, over 75% occurring once. The Seattle site enrolled patients during active infection and followed them longitudinally. V lost 3 bases to trimming and J lost 6 bases, with 12 bases between them. This CDR3 is 14 amino acids long. The germline V gene has CDR1 LGHDT and CDR2 YNNKEL (reference sequence).

The chain carries TRBV3-1 (or the pseudogene TRBV3-2) and TRBJ1-5; D might be TRBD1 (5 bases). The clonotype comes from a woman in her twenties or thirties with COVID-19, enrolled during active disease. Sequencing was done on a sample of peripheral blood. CDR3 DNA sequence: TGTGCCAGCAGCCAGGCACAGGTCGGTCAGCCCCAGCATTTT. Its translation: CASSQAQVGQPQHF.